This is a list of T cell receptor beta chains from one sample in a study of cytomegalovirus exposure and HLA in healthy donors. TCRdb's table, derived via immunoSEQ multiplex PCR, lists solely in-frame clones and lacks some. The sample consists of a few hundred thousand clones, approximately 86% of them appearing once. Specimen: PBMCs. The receptors were sampled from a woman between 18 and 30 years old in good health and CMV-seronegative. Each CDR3 is given with its conserved first and last residue.

v_call cdr3_aa
TRBV15 CATSRAGVMGTEAFF
TRBV23-1 CASSQVPGQGMEEDQPQHF
TRBV7-2 CASSTPKAEPNTGELFF
TRBV5-1 CASSVGSWAEQYF
TRBV6-5 CASSPHREVYEQYF
TRBV5-4 CASGGALRGTGELFF
TRBV7-7 CASSLMGSNEQFF
TRBV4-3 CASSQDRGTNEKLFF
TRBV4-3 CASSQQDSVNTEAFF
TRBV29-1 CSVLLGNTIYF
TRBV28 CASRGTQETQYF
TRBV27 CASSPTGGYGYTF
TRBV28 CASSLTEAGTSLDEQFF
TRBV28 CASRLTGANQPQHF
TRBV5-1 CASSPGRLDTQYF
TRBV27 CASSSFLGNTYEQYF